In its sample, the clone carrying this T cell receptor (beta chain) was seen a few times. Its specificity is not known. This CDR3 is built from 13 residues. V was clipped by 5 bases and J by 4 bases; unmatched bases: 4. Germline loops: CDR1 SGHVS, CDR2 FQNEAQ. In the PCR, 60 Vbeta and 13 Jbeta primers were used. Sequencing was performed with immunoSEQ multiplex PCR; in TCRdb, only in-frame clones are kept and a portion is missing. The sample contains around 140,000 clones, around 72% of which appear only once. The data originate from a study of cytomegalovirus exposure and HLA in healthy donors. Findings of the study overall: It was assumed in the presence/absence analyses that sequencing depth was roughly uniform across donors. CMV serostatus was the sole immune exposure data available. Investigators reported more than 150 TCR beta chains as tied to cytomegalovirus. A later analysis reported that several of the most significant clusters appeared to be linked to common viral pathogens, among them Epstein-Barr virus.

The material sequenced was PBMCs. The V and J genes are TRBV7-8 and TRBJ2-7; 8 bases fit TRBD1. This clonotype was obtained from a man aged 45-60 years in good health and CMV-seropositive. CDR3 loop: CASSMDREYEQYF. CDR3 DNA sequence: TGTGCCAGCAGCATGGACAGGGAGTACGAGCAGTACTTC.